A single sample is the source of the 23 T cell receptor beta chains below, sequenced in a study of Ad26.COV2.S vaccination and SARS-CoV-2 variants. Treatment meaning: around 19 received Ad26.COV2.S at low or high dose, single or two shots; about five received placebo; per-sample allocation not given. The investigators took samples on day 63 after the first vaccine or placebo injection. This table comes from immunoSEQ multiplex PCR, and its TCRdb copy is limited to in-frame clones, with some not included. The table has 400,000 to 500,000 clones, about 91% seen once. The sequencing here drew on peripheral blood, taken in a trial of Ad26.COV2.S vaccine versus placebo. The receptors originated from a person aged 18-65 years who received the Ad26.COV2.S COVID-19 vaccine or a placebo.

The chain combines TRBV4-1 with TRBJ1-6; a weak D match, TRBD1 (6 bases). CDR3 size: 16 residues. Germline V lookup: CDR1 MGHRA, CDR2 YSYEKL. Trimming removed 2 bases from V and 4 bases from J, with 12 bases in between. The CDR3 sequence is CASSQTTGTYNSPLHF. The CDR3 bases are TGCGCCAGCAGCCAAACAACAGGGACATATAATTCACCCCTCCACTTT.

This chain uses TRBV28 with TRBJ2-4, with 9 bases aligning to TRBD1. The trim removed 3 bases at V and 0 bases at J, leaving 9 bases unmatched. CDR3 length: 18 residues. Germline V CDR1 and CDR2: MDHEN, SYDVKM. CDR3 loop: CASSFSGTGYPAKNIQYF. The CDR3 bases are TGTGCCAGCAGTTTCTCCGGGACAGGGTACCCAGCCAAAAACATTCAGTACTTC. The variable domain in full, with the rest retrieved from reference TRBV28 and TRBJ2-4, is DVKVTQSSRYLVKRTGEKVFLECVQDMDHENMFWYRQDPGLGLRLIYFSYDVKMKEKGDIPEGYSVSREKKERFSLILESASTNQTSMYLCASSFSGTGYPAKNIQYFGAGTRLSVL.

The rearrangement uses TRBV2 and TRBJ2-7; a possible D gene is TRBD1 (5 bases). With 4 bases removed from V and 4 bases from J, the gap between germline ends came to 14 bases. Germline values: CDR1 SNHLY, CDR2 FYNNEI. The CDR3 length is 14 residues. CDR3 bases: TGTGCCAGCAGTGTTGATAGGGGCGGTTACGAGCAGTACGTC. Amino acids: CASSVDRGGYEQYV.

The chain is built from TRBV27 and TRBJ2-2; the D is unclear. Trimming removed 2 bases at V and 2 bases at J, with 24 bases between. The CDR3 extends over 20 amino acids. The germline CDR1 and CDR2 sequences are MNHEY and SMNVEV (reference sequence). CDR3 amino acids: CASSLVSLPRFAANTGELFF. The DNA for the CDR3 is TGTGCCAGCAGTTTAGTCTCGTTGCCTAGGTTTGCGGCTAACACCGGGGAGCTGTTTTTT.

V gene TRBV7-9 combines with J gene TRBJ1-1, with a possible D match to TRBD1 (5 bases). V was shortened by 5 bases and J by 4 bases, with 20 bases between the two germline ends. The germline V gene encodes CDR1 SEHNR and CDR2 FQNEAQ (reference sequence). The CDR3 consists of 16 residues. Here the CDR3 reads CASSHAQRGKGTEAFF. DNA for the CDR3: TGTGCCAGCAGCCATGCCCAGCGGGGGAAGGGCACTGAAGCTTTCTTT.

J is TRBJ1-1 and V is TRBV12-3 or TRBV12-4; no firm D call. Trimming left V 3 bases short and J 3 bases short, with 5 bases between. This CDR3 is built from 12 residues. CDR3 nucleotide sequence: TGTGCCAGCAGTTTGGGATACACTGAAGCTTTCTTT. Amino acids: CASSLGYTEAFF.

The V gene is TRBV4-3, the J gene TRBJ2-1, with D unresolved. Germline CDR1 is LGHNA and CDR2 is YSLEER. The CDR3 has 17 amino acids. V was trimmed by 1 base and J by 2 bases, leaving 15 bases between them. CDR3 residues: CASSQGHLSKPYNEQFF. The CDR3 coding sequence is TGCGCCAGCAGCCAAGGCCATCTCAGCAAACCCTACAATGAGCAGTTCTTC.

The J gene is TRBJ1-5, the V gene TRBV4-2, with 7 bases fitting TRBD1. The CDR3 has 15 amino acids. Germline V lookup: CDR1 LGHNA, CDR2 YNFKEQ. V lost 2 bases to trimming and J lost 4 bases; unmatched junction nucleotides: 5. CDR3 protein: CASSQRWTGNQPQHF. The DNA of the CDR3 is TGTGCCAGCAGCCAACGCTGGACAGGAAATCAGCCCCAGCATTTT.

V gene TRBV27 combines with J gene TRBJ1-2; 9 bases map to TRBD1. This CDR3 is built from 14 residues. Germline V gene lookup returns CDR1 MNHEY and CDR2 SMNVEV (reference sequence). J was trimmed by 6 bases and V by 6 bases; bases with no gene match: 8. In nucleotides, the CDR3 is TGTGCCAGCAGGGTGACAGGGGGACTAAATGGCTACACCTTC. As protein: CASRVTGGLNGYTF.

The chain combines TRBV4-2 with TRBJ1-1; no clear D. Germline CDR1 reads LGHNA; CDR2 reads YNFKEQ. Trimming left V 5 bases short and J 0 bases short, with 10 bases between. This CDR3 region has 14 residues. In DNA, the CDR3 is TGTGCCAGCAGCTCGACGACAATGAACACTGAAGCTTTCTTT. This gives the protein CASSSTTMNTEAFF.

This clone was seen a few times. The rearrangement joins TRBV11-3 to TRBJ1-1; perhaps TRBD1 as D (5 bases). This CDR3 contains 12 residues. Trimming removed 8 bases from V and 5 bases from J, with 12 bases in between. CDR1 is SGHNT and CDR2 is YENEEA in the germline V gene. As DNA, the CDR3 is TGTGCCAGCGAACCCGGGGGGACTGAAGCTTTCTTT. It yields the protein CASEPGGTEAFF.

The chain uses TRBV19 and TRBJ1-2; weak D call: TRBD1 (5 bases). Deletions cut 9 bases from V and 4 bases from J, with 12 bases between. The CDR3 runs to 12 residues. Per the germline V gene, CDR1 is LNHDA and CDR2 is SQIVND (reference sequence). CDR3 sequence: CASTQESYGYTF. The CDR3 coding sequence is TGTGCCAGCACACAGGAGAGCTATGGCTACACCTTC.

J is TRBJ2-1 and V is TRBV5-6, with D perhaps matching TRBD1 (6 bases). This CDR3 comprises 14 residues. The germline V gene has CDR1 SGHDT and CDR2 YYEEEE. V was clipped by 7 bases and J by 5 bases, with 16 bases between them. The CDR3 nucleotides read TGTGCCAGCGCCGGCCCGGACAGTAACAATGAGCAGTTCTTC. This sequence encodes CASAGPDSNNEQFF.

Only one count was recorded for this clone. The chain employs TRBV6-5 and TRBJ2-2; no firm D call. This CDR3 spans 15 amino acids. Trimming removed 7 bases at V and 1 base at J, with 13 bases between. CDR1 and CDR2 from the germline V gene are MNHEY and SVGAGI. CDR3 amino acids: CASILTDGNTGELFF. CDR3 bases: TGTGCCAGCATTCTCACGGACGGGAACACCGGGGAGCTGTTTTTT.

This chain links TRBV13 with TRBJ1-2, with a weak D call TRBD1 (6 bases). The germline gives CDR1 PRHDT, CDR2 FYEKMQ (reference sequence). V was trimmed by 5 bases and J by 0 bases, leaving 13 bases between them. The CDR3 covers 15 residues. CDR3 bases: TGTGCCAGCAGCCCCTGGACAGTGACTAACTATGGCTACACCTTC. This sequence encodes CASSPWTVTNYGYTF.

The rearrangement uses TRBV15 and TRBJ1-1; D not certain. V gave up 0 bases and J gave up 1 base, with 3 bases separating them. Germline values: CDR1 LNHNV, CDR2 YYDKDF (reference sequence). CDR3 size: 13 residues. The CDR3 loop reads CATSRDRNTEAFF. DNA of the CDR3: TGTGCCACCAGCAGAGACAGGAACACTGAAGCTTTCTTT.

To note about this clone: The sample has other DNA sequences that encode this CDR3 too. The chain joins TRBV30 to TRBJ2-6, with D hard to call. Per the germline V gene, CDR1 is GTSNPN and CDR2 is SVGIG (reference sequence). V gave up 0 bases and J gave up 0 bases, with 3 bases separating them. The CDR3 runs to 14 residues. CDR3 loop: CAWSVPSGANVLTF. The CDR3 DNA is TGTGCCTGGAGTGTACCCTCTGGGGCCAACGTCCTGACTTTC.

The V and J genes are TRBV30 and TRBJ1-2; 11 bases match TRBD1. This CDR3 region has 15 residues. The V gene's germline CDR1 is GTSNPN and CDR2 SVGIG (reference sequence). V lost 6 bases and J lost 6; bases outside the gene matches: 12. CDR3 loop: CACPVWWTGGNGYTF. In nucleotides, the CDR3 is TGTGCCTGCCCCGTCTGGTGGACAGGGGGCAATGGCTACACCTTC.

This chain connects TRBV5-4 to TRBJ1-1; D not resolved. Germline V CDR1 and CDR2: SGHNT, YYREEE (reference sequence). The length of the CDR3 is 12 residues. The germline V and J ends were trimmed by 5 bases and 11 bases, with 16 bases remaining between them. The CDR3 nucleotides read TGTGCCAGCAGTCAAAAGGGAGGTCTGGCTTTCTTT. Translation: CASSQKGGLAFF.

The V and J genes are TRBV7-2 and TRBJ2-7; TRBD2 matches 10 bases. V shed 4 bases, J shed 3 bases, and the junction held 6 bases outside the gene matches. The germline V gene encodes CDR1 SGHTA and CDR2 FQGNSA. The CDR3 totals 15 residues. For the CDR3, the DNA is TGTGCCAGCAGCTACCTAGCGGGAGCCAACTACGAGCAGTACGTC. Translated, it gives CASSYLAGANYEQYV.

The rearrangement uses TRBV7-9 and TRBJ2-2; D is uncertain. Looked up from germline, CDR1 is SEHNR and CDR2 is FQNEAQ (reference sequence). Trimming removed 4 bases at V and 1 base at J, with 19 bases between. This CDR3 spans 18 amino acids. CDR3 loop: CASSSQAAWGLNTGELFF. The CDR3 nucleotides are TGTGCCAGCAGCTCGCAGGCTGCCTGGGGTCTGAACACCGGGGAGCTGTTTTTT.

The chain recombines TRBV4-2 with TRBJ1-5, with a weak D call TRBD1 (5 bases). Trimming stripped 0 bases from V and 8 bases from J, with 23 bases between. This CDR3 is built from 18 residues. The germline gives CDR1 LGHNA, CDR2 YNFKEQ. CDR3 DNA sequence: TGTGCCAGCAGCCAAGATGAGGGGACGGCGGGGGGTCTGAAGCCCCAGCATTTT. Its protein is CASSQDEGTAGGLKPQHF.

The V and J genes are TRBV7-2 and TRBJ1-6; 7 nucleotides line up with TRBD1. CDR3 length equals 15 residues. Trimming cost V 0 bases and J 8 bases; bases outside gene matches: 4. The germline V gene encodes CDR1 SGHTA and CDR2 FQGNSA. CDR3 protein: CASSLADRDYSPLHF. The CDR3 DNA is TGTGCCAGCAGCTTAGCTGACAGGGACTATTCACCCCTCCACTTT.